This TCR beta chain is from a study of shared clonotypes between healthy human individuals. Here immunoSEQ multiplex PCR was the method, and the copy in TCRdb shows in-frame clones only, minus some. This table has more than 450,000 clones, 79% appearing once. Germline V gives CDR1 MDHEN, CDR2 SYDVKM. The V gene lost 5 bases and the J gene lost 6 bases, with 10 bases spanning the gap. CDR3 size: 12 residues. The receptor comes from a woman aged 40 to 55 in good health. Some clones in this sample may be carry-over from other donors' samples. The chain uses TRBV28 and TRBJ1-2; D is ambiguous. The sample was PBMCs. This CDR3 reads CASSLVHHGYTF. The CDR3 nucleotides read TGTGCCAGCAGTCTTGTGCACCATGGCTACACCTTC.